Listed here is a single T cell receptor beta chain. In the authors' methods: Researchers report that nucleated cell counts were estimated from reference gene primer amplification. This table comes from immunoSEQ multiplex PCR, and its TCRdb copy is limited to in-frame clones, with some not included. V and J calls and clone size are copied from that table; D and trimming were computed from the DNA. The table has roughly 240,000 clones, 75% to 85% seen once. CDR1 and CDR2 from the germline V gene are LNHNV and YYDKDF (reference sequence). With V trimmed by 8 bases and J by 9 bases, 11 bases remained unmatched. This CDR3 has 14 residues. The data belong to a study of blood T cell repertoires in COVID-19. Study-level background: COVID-19 samples from acute and convalescent phases originated in the United States, Italy and Spain.

The chain combines TRBV15 with TRBJ2-1; 9 bases match TRBD2. The source is a man aged 40-49 years who had recovered from COVID-19. The sample consisted of peripheral blood. The CDR3 DNA sequence: TGTGCCACCGGGACCGGGACTAGCTCGGGTGAGCAGTTCTTC. Translating gives CATGTGTSSGEQFF. Variable domain in full (rest from reference TRBV15 and TRBJ2-1): DAMVIQNPRYQVTQFGKPVTLSCSQTLNHNVMYWYQQKSSQAPKLLFHYYDKDFNNEADTPDNFQSRRPNTSFCFLDIRSPGLGDTAMYLCATGTGTSSGEQFFGPGTRLTVL.